This T cell receptor (beta chain) was obtained from a study of T cells after yellow fever vaccination. The study's findings and limits: Weaker, the secondary response had a peak occurring faster, on day 5 versus 15. The booster saw the reappearance of most primary-vaccination clones (about 95% CD4, about 88% CD8). Clonotypes appearing in both CD4 and CD8 compartments existed, and their share was small.

In its sample, this clonotype was seen many times. What it binds is unknown. With 6 bases removed from V and 3 bases from J, the gap between germline ends came to 14 bases. This CDR3 is 14 amino acids long. Germline CDR1 is MNHEY and CDR2 is SMNVEV (reference sequence). TCRdb redid the calling of the 5' RACE reads with MiXCR, one entry per CDR3 protein. The sample lists under 350,000 distinct CDR3 sequences; 4.1% were seen once. This sample comprised PBMCs, obtained 5 days after the yellow fever booster vaccination. This chain links TRBV27 with TRBJ1-2; the D gene is possibly TRBD1 (6 bases). This TCR was sampled from a man in his late teens or twenties who received the YFV17D yellow fever vaccine. The CDR3 DNA is TGTGCCAGCAGCTCCTCGACAGGACACTATGGCTACACCTTC. This encodes CASSSSTGHYGYTF.